One and the same sample provided the 21 T cell receptor beta chains below, sequenced in a study of T cells after yellow fever vaccination. TCRdb processed the 5' RACE reads anew with MiXCR; each CDR3 protein has one entry. In the table there are hundreds of thousands of distinct CDR3 sequences, around an eighth of which are singletons. Sequencing was performed on PBMCs, taken on the day of the yellow fever booster vaccination. All receptors come from a man aged 30 to 39 who received the YFV17D yellow fever vaccine.

The V gene is TRBV20-1, the J gene TRBJ2-7, with 8 bases lining up with TRBD2. This CDR3 has 14 amino acids. CDR1 DFQATT and CDR2 SNEGSKA come from the germline V gene (reference sequence). J was trimmed by 4 bases and V by 8 bases; bases with no gene match: 13. This CDR3 is CSTLAAGGPYEQYF. The CDR3 nucleotides are TGCAGTACCCTGGCGGCGGGAGGCCCTTACGAGCAGTACTTC.

This clonotype was seen more than once but under ten times. This sequence joins TRBV5-6 and TRBJ2-4, with TRBD2 matching 10 bases. Germline CDR1 and CDR2: SGHDT and YYEEEE. There are 15 residues in the CDR3. Trimming cost V 3 bases and J 6 bases; bases outside gene matches: 6. CDR3 in amino acids: CASSYWGLARNIQYF. CDR3 DNA sequence: TGTGCCAGCAGCTACTGGGGACTAGCGCGAAACATTCAGTACTTC. The variable domain in full, with the rest retrieved from reference TRBV5-6 and TRBJ2-4, is DAGVTQSPTHLIKTRGQQVTLRCSPKSGHDTVSWYQQALGQGPQFIFQYYEEEERQRGNFPDRFSGHQFPNYSSELNVNALLLGDSALYLCASSYWGLARNIQYFGAGTRLSVL.

This chain connects TRBV13 to TRBJ2-1; the D is unclear. The CDR3 extends over 14 amino acids. Germline V lookup: CDR1 PRHDT, CDR2 FYEKMQ (reference sequence). V lost 3 bases and J 12 bases, leaving 18 bases between the germline ends. In DNA form, the CDR3 reads TGTGCCAGCAGCTTTGGATCAGTAGGAATGTGGCAGTTCTTC. Amino acids: CASSFGSVGMWQFF.

As for this clonotype: A read error is possible here, since a much larger clone lies one base away. The chain is built from TRBV5-8 and TRBJ2-3; no reliable D call. Per germline, CDR1 SGHTS and CDR2 YDEGEE. The CDR3 consists of 14 residues. Trimming removed 4 bases from V and 4 bases from J, with 13 bases in between. The CDR3 DNA reads as TGTGCCAGCAGCCCTAGGCTAGGAGCAGATACGCAGTATTTT. Translation: CASSPRLGADTQYF.

The chain recombines TRBV24-1 with TRBJ2-5; TRBD2 aligns across 13 bases. This CDR3 is 17 amino acids long. Germline loops: CDR1 KGHDR, CDR2 SFDVKD. The ends lost 5 bases at V and 4 bases at J; junction bases unmatched: 9. The CDR3 sequence: CATSAGTSGKMRETQYF. In DNA, the CDR3 is TGTGCCACCAGTGCCGGGACTAGCGGGAAAATGAGAGAGACCCAGTACTTC.

This sequence joins TRBV20-1 and TRBJ2-1, with 10 bases identical to TRBD2. The length of the CDR3 is 13 residues. The V gene's germline CDR1 is DFQATT and CDR2 SNEGSKA (reference sequence). J was trimmed by 10 bases and V by 3 bases; bases with no gene match: 6. The CDR3 protein is CSARASGRGEQFF. The CDR3 DNA is TGCAGTGCTAGGGCTAGCGGGAGAGGGGAGCAGTTCTTC.

V is TRBV6-5 and J is TRBJ2-1; 10 bases agree with TRBD1. The V segment lost 2 bases and the J segment 6 bases; nucleotides outside the gene matches: 4. Looked up from germline, CDR1 is MNHEY and CDR2 is SVGAGI. CDR3 size: 15 residues. The CDR3 coding sequence is TGTGCCAGCAGTTACGGGGGACAGGGGTCCAATGAGCAGTTCTTC. This translates into CASSYGGQGSNEQFF.

This clonotype was counted a few times. The chain uses TRBV24-1 and TRBJ1-2; TRBD1 might be the D (6 bases). Germline V gives CDR1 KGHDR, CDR2 SFDVKD. This CDR3 contains 12 residues. The V end was cut by 12 bases, the J end by 8 bases, with 18 bases between. This CDR3 is CAVSQQGRGYTF. CDR3 DNA sequence: TGTGCCGTCTCGCAACAGGGAAGAGGCTACACCTTC.

This chain uses TRBV20-1 with TRBJ2-1; D might be TRBD1 or TRBD2, each matching 6 bases. V gave up 6 bases and J gave up 5 bases, with 20 bases separating them. The CDR3 is 15 residues long. From germline, CDR1 is DFQATT and CDR2 SNEGSKA (reference sequence). This CDR3 is CSAPQVGGLDNEQFF. Written as DNA, the CDR3 is TGCAGTGCCCCTCAGGTAGGGGGGCTCGACAATGAGCAGTTCTTC.

This clonotype was counted only a few times. The chain has TRBV7-9 and TRBJ2-2, with D perhaps matching TRBD2 (6 bases). CDR1 and CDR2 (germline): SEHNR, FQNEAQ (reference sequence). The V end lost 4 bases, the J end lost 6 bases, and 12 bases lay between the germline ends. This CDR3 contains 14 residues. Here the CDR3 DNA reads TGTGCCAGCAGCTGGTCTAGCGTATCCGGGGAGCTGTTTTTT. Protein product: CASSWSSVSGELFF.

The CDR3 bases are TGTGCCAGCAGCGGCGCCGGGACAGGGAATGGGGCGGAGCTGTTTTTT. Protein product: CASSGAGTGNGAELFF. V is TRBV9 and J is TRBJ2-2; 9 bases are a match to TRBD1. CDR1 SGDLS and CDR2 YYNGEE come from the germline V gene. With 3 bases clipped from V and 10 bases from J, the junction kept 13 bases outside the gene matches. The CDR3 loop spans 16 amino acids.

This clonotype was seen a few times. The CDR3 loop is CASSLYPPNRNTEAFF. The CDR3 DNA sequence: TGTGCCAGCAGCTTATATCCCCCAAACAGGAACACTGAAGCTTTCTTT. The gene calls are TRBV7-9 and TRBJ1-1; D uncertain. Germline CDR1 and CDR2: SEHNR and FQNEAQ (reference sequence). The CDR3 loop spans 16 amino acids. The germline V and J ends were trimmed by 2 bases and 1 base, with 14 bases remaining between them.

This clonotype was seen a handful of times. V usage is TRBV5-1 and J usage is TRBJ2-7; a possible D gene is TRBD2 (7 bases). The CDR3 spans 15 residues. Germline CDR1 reads SGHRS; CDR2 reads YFSETQ. V lost 7 bases, J lost 7 bases, and 24 bases lay in between. CDR3 in DNA: TGCGCCAGCGCCCCATCGTCCCGGGGGGCAGGGGAGCAGTACTTC. Encoded protein: CASAPSSRGAGEQYF.

This sequence joins TRBV5-1 and TRBJ2-3, with TRBD1 matching over 11 bases. V lost 7 bases and J lost 6; bases outside the gene matches: 1. The CDR3 spans 12 residues. Germline-derived CDR1 and CDR2 are SGHRS and YFSETQ. CDR3 nucleotides: TGCGCCAGCGGACAGGGGGCGGATACGCAGTATTTT. This sequence encodes CASGQGADTQYF.

This clonotype was picked up a small number of times. The chain carries TRBV4-2 and TRBJ2-7; 8 bases align to TRBD1. The trim removed 0 bases at V and 2 bases at J, leaving 6 bases unmatched. The CDR3 is made up of 16 amino acids. Germline CDR1 and CDR2: LGHNA and YNFKEQ. The CDR3: CASSQEWAQGAYEQYF. CDR3 coding DNA: TGTGCCAGCAGCCAAGAATGGGCACAGGGGGCCTACGAGCAGTACTTC.

This chain links TRBV20-1 with TRBJ2-2; D gene ambiguous. Between the trimmed V and J ends, which lost 4 bases and 12 bases, there was a span of 15 bases. In germline, CDR1 is DFQATT, CDR2 SNEGSKA (reference sequence). The length of the CDR3 is 12 residues. CDR3 nucleotide sequence: TGCAGTGCTACCCCCGGGCTGGAGAAGCTGTTTTTT. Its protein product is CSATPGLEKLFF.

The rearrangement uses TRBV7-7 and TRBJ2-1, with 10 nucleotides matching TRBD2. The CDR3 covers 15 residues. CDR1 is SSHAT and CDR2 is FNYEAQ in the germline V gene (reference sequence). The J segment lost 8 bases and the V segment lost 3 bases, leaving 7 bases of the junction unmatched. The CDR3 protein is CASSFEREGWDEQFF. In nucleotides, the CDR3 is TGTGCCAGCAGCTTCGAGCGGGAGGGTTGGGATGAGCAGTTCTTC.

This clonotype turned up a few times. The rearrangement uses TRBV5-1 and TRBJ2-1, with TRBD1 identical over 8 bases. The length of the CDR3 is 18 residues. The ends lost 0 bases at V and 1 base at J; junction bases unmatched: 9. The germline CDR1 and CDR2 sequences are SGHRS and YFSETQ. CDR3 sequence: CASSLAGGYDASYNEQFF. CDR3 bases: TGCGCCAGCAGCTTGGCAGGGGGCTATGACGCTTCCTACAATGAGCAGTTCTTC. Full variable domain (missing parts from reference TRBV5-1 and TRBJ2-1): KAGVTQTPRYLIKTRGQQVTLSCSPISGHRSVSWYQQTPGQGLQFLFEYFSETQRNKGNFPGRFSGRQFSNSRSEMNVSTLELGDSALYLCASSLAGGYDASYNEQFFGPGTRLTVL.

The chain employs TRBV6-1 and TRBJ2-3; D might be TRBD1 (7 bases). The CDR3 length is 15 residues. V lost 7 bases, J lost 2 bases, and 16 bases lay in between. CDR1 and CDR2 (germline): MNHNS, SASEGT. CDR3 DNA sequence: TGTGCCAGCAAGGGGGCAGGGGGGCCCACAGATACGCAGTATTTT. Amino acids: CASKGAGGPTDTQYF.

The V gene is TRBV7-8, the J gene TRBJ2-3; D not resolved. CDR1 is SGHVS, CDR2 FQNEAQ, per germline. The CDR3 runs to 16 residues. The V end lost 5 bases, the J end lost 4 bases, and 19 bases lay between the germline ends. In DNA form, the CDR3 reads TGTGCCAGCAGCCCCGCTTGGGTAGGAAATTCAGATACGCAGTATTTT. This sequence encodes CASSPAWVGNSDTQYF.

There are a few counts of this clonotype. This chain connects TRBV23-1 to TRBJ2-7, with D perhaps matching TRBD1 (6 bases). TRBV23-1 is filed as an ORF, its function uncertain. The V gene lost 7 bases and the J gene lost 4 bases, with 14 bases spanning the gap. The CDR3 has 13 residues. The CDR3 coding sequence is TGCGCCAGCACTTGGGACACCCGGTACGAGCAGTACTTC. This translates into CASTWDTRYEQYF.